These 17 T cell receptor beta chains share one sample of origin, sequenced in a study of T cells in Graves' hyperthyroidism and ophthalmopathy. Amplification of TCR beta CDR3 regions used RNA as the template. A first-round RT-PCR of the TCR CDR3 used the HTBI primer set. TCRdb used MiXCR to reprocess the multiplex PCR reads, holding one entry per CDR3 protein. The profile shows around 35,000 distinct CDR3 sequences, 52% of them singletons. Sequencing was carried out using blood. These receptor sequences come from a woman aged 40 to 50 with Graves' ophthalmopathy.

Concerning this clonotype itself: A junction boundary mismatches the germline segment, possibly from a read error. The rearrangement uses TRBV10-1 and TRBJ2-1; D could derive from TRBD1 or TRBD2 (5 bases each). This CDR3 is built from 17 residues. Germline loops: CDR1 WNHNN, CDR2 SYGVQD (reference sequence). CDR3 residues: CASSQGAGGAGLDEQLF. The CDR3 coding sequence is TGTGCCAGCAGCCAAGGGGCCGGTGGGGCGGGCCTCGATGAGCAGTTGTTC.

J is TRBJ1-5 and V is TRBV10-3, with TRBD1 matching over 7 bases. V trimming: 2 bases; J trimming: 7 bases; junction bases outside the gene matches: 8. The CDR3 runs to 15 residues. The V gene's germline CDR1 is ENHRY and CDR2 SYGVKD. CDR3 sequence: CAISEGTGVGQPQHF. CDR3 DNA: TGTGCCATCAGTGAGGGAACAGGGGTGGGACAGCCCCAGCATTTT.

This clonotype is classed as medium-sized. The V call is TRBV10-3, the J call TRBJ2-3; 7 positions agree with TRBD2. This CDR3 contains 16 residues. Germline V CDR1 and CDR2: ENHRY, SYGVKD. The junction had 7 bases not matched to a gene; V was cut back by 0 bases and J by 4 bases. In nucleotides, the CDR3 is TGTGCCATCAGTGAGTCGTTTGCGGGAGTACCAGATACGCAGTATTTT. Residues: CAISESFAGVPDTQYF.

This clonotype has a count of ten or more. This chain links TRBV7-3 with TRBJ2-1; D not certain. V was cut by 3 bases and J by 6 bases, with 15 bases left in between. The CDR3 contains 15 residues. Germline V gene data show CDR1 as SGHTA and CDR2 as FQGTGA. The CDR3 DNA reads TGTGCCAGCAGCTTCGAGAATTTGGGCCCCAATGAGCAGTTCTTC. This translates into CASSFENLGPNEQFF.

Ten or more counts support this clonotype. The genes are TRBV5-1 and TRBJ2-3; D might be TRBD1 (6 bases). Germline assignment: CDR1 SGHRS and CDR2 YFSETQ. Trimming removed 4 bases from V and 3 bases from J, with 15 bases in between. This CDR3 has 15 amino acids. CDR3 nucleotide sequence: TGCGCCAGCAGCAAGGAGACAGGAAGAACAGATACGCAGTATTTT. It encodes CASSKETGRTDTQYF.

This clonotype was counted many times. The CDR3 spells CASSSQGLDTGELFF. The CDR3 nucleotides read TGTGCCAGCAGCTCACAGGGGTTGGACACCGGGGAGCTGTTTTTT. The rearrangement joins TRBV7-2 to TRBJ2-2; 7 nucleotides match TRBD1. V shed 4 bases and J 3 bases; nucleotides not matched to a gene: 5. The CDR3 loop spans 15 amino acids. Germline loops: CDR1 SGHTA, CDR2 FQGNSA.

The chain joins TRBV28 to TRBJ1-2; 7 positions agree with TRBD1. Per germline, CDR1 MDHEN and CDR2 SYDVKM. V dropped 3 bases and J dropped 8; count of bases not matched to a gene: 12. The CDR3 is 15 residues long. The CDR3 DNA reads TGTGCCAGCAGTTTGGGAGGGGGCGAACCTTTGGGCTACACCTTC. It codes for CASSLGGGEPLGYTF.

Many counts were recorded for this clonotype. The chain joins TRBV27 to TRBJ2-7; 9 nucleotides match TRBD2. The junction had 10 bases not matched to a gene; V was cut back by 4 bases and J by 6 bases. CDR1 MNHEY and CDR2 SMNVEV come from the germline V gene (reference sequence). This CDR3 has 15 residues. The CDR3 region has the DNA TGTGCCAGCAGTTCCTTAGCGGGAGTGCGGGCCGAGCAGTACTTC. Its translation is CASSSLAGVRAEQYF.

With regard to this clonotype: Mismatch with germline at one junction end may stem from a read error. V usage is TRBV6-5 and J usage is TRBJ2-6; the D gene is possibly TRBD2 (6 bases). This CDR3 region has 16 residues. Germline CDR1 is MNHEY and CDR2 is SVGAGI. CDR3 region: CASRPTAGTGANVLTF. CDR3 coding DNA: TGTGCCAGCCGTCCGACTGCGGGGACTGGGGCCAACGTTCTGACTTTC.

This clonotype ranks as medium-sized. The V gene is TRBV7-3, the J gene TRBJ2-3; TRBD2 is a possible D gene (6 bases). The CDR3 spans 11 residues. CDR1 is SGHTA and CDR2 is FQGTGA in the germline V gene. V lost 6 bases and J lost 7, with 8 bases in between. The CDR3 is CASREGNTQYF. The CDR3 nucleotides are TGTGCCAGCAGGGAGGGAAATACGCAGTATTTT.

This clonotype showed up many times. A much larger clone differs by one base, so this may be a read error. This chain joins TRBV20-1 and TRBJ2-5, with D possibly called TRBD1 or TRBD2 (5 bases each). The germline gives CDR1 DFQATT, CDR2 SNEGSKA (reference sequence). This CDR3 has 15 amino acids. The germline V and J ends were trimmed by 4 bases and 0 bases, with 15 bases remaining between them. The CDR3 bases are TGCAGTGCTACCCCCCTCCGGGACCACCAAGAGACCCAGTACTTC. The encoded protein is CSATPLRDHQETQYF.

The chain is built from TRBV5-1 and TRBJ2-7; 7 bases are shared with TRBD1. CDR3 size: 15 residues. Per the germline V gene, CDR1 is SGHRS and CDR2 is YFSETQ. The V gene end was trimmed by 3 bases and the J gene end by 6 bases; junction bases not matched to a gene: 12. The CDR3 reads CASSSYHGTVGEQYF. Written as DNA, the CDR3 is TGCGCCAGCAGCTCGTACCACGGGACAGTCGGCGAGCAGTACTTC.

As regards this clonotype: Since a much larger clone is just one base distant, this may be a read error. The missing conserved phenylalanine or tryptophan at the end of this CDR3 makes a read error likely. V usage is TRBV3-1 and J usage is TRBJ2-5; possibly TRBD1 or TRBD2 for D (5 bases each). The CDR3 runs 15 residues. The germline V gene encodes CDR1 LGHDT and CDR2 YNNKEL (reference sequence). Trimming left V 1 base short and J 1 base short, with 10 bases between. The CDR3 reads CASSQAGLAQETQYC. The DNA for the CDR3 is TGTGCCAGCAGCCAAGCGGGGCTAGCCCAAGAGACCCAGTACTGC.

This chain connects TRBV11-2 to TRBJ2-7; 9 bases map to TRBD1. Unmatched junction bases numbered 6, after V lost 3 bases and J lost 3 bases. The CDR3 contains 15 residues. CDR1 and CDR2 (germline): SGHAT, FQNNGV. DNA for the CDR3: TGTGCCAGCAGCTTTCGGACAGGGGCGGTCTACGAGCAGTACTTC. Translating gives CASSFRTGAVYEQYF.

The V gene is TRBV28, the J gene TRBJ2-7, with D uncertain. The CDR3 sequence is 14 residues long. The V gene's germline CDR1 is MDHEN and CDR2 SYDVKM. V was trimmed by 10 bases and J by 2 bases, leaving 18 bases between them. This chain's CDR3 is CAIPPAESAYEQYF. The CDR3 nucleotides read TGTGCCATCCCCCCCGCTGAGAGCGCCTACGAGCAGTACTTC.

Many counts were recorded for this clonotype. The chain links TRBV29-1 to TRBJ2-1; 8 bases align to TRBD1. Looked up from germline, CDR1 is SQVTM and CDR2 is ANQGSEA. This CDR3 is 15 amino acids long. With 6 bases clipped from V and 0 bases from J, the junction kept 7 bases outside the gene matches. The CDR3 region is CSVKDREDSYNEQFF. The DNA for the CDR3 is TGCAGCGTGAAGGACAGGGAGGACTCCTACAATGAGCAGTTCTTC.

This clonotype was seen repeatedly, ten times or more. This rearrangement joins TRBV6-7 to TRBJ2-5; weak D call: TRBD1 (6 bases). TRBV6-7 is flagged as an ORF with uncertain function. CDR3 length: 20 amino acids. The ends were cut back, 2 bases at V and 4 bases at J, with 29 bases in the middle. The CDR3 DNA follows: TGTGCCAGCAGTTACCATAGTATAGCTCCGGGACACCCAGGTGGAGAGACCCAGTACTTC. Protein sequence: CASSYHSIAPGHPGGETQYF.